Reported below is one TCR beta chain. Its antigen is as yet unknown. Assay: immunoSEQ multiplex PCR; the TCRdb copy retains only in-frame clones and omits some. Among about 50,000 clones, 75% to 90% were seen once, and the ten largest hold roughly 21%. This record belongs to a study of cytotoxic CD8 clonotypes in ibrutinib-treated CLL. The overall study: The patient breakdown showed approximately ten relapsed/refractory and some 14 treatment-naive cases, with under 18 IGHV unmutated.

General study results and limits: Public clonotypes were rare and shrank or held steady on treatment. Higher circulating CD8+ T-cell counts strongly accompanied higher baseline clonality, above age-matched healthy donors.

Sequencing used PBMCs, obtained after 24 months of ibrutinib treatment. The receptor comes from a human donor with chronic lymphocytic leukemia.

CDR3 DNA: TGTGCCAGCAGCCGACGGGACAGGGGGAGCTATGGCTACACCTTC. This codes for CASSRRDRGSYGYTF. This chain uses TRBV13 with TRBJ1-2, with 11 nucleotides matching TRBD1. V was pared by 5 bases and J by 4 bases, with 6 bases of the junction left unmatched. Germline loops: CDR1 PRHDT, CDR2 FYEKMQ (reference sequence). This CDR3 contains 15 residues.